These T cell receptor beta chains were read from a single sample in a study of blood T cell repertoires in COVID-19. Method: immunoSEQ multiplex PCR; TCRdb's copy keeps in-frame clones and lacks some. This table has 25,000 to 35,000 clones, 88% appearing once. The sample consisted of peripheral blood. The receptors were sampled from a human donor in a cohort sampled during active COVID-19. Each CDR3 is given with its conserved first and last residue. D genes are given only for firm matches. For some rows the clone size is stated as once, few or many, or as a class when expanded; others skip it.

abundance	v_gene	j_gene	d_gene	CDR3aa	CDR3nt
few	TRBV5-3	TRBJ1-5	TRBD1	CARSPRDRDGNQPQHF	TGTGCCAGAAGCCCCCGGGACAGGGATGGCAATCAGCCCCAGCATTTT
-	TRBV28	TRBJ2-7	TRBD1	CASSLHGTGDYEQYF	TGTGCCAGCAGTTTACACGGGACAGGGGACTACGAGCAGTACTTC
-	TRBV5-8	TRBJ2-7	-	CASSQQGRGEQYF	TGTGCCAGCAGTCAACAGGGAAGGGGCGAGCAGTACTTC
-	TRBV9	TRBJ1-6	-	CASSADRYNSPLHF	TGTGCCAGCAGCGCGGACAGATATAATTCACCCCTCCACTTT
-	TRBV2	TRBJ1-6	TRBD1	CASSQELAGGNSPLHF	TGTGCCAGCAGCCAAGAACTGGCAGGGGGAAATTCACCCCTCCACTTT
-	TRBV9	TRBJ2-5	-	CASSVSGDRRETQYF	TGTGCCAGCAGCGTGTCGGGGGACCGGAGAGAGACCCAGTACTTC
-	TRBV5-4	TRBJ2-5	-	CASSNAGTQETQYF	TGTGCCAGCAGCAACGCGGGGACCCAAGAGACCCAGTACTTC
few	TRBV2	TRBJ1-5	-	CASSEARGAGQPQHF	TGTGCCAGCAGTGAAGCGCGGGGGGCGGGTCAGCCCCAGCATTTT
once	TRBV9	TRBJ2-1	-	CASSVGGDFPNEQFF	TGTGCCAGCAGCGTAGGTGGGGACTTCCCCAATGAGCAGTTCTTC
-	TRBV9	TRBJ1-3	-	CASSVAVSSGNTIYF	TGTGCCAGCAGCGTCGCCGTGAGCTCTGGAAACACCATATATTTT